This T cell receptor beta chain was found in a study of cytomegalovirus exposure and HLA in healthy donors. The study, taken as a whole, reports: Per published reports, the classifier diagnosed cytomegalovirus status with high specificity and sensitivity. Being productive about 87% or about 30% of the time was typical of most TCR beta V segments in an earlier analysis. In a later analysis, across HLA loci, associated TCR counts were highest for DRB1, lowest for HLA-C.

CDR3 size: 12 residues. The germline V and J ends were trimmed by 2 bases and 4 bases, with 3 bases remaining between them. CDR1 is SGHRS and CDR2 is YFSETQ in the germline V gene. Turning to this clone: No antigen is known for it.

Researchers ran the PCR with 60 Vbeta and 13 Jbeta primers. Produced via immunoSEQ multiplex PCR; TCRdb's table is partial and in-frame only. This table holds 300,000 or so clones, roughly four fifths found once. This chain uses TRBV5-1 with TRBJ1-4; no firm D call. The source of this sequence is a woman aged 40 to 50 in good health and CMV-seropositive. The material sequenced was PBMCs. CDR3 residues: CASSFNNEKLFF. The CDR3, as DNA: TGCGCCAGCAGCTTTAATAATGAAAAACTGTTTTTT.